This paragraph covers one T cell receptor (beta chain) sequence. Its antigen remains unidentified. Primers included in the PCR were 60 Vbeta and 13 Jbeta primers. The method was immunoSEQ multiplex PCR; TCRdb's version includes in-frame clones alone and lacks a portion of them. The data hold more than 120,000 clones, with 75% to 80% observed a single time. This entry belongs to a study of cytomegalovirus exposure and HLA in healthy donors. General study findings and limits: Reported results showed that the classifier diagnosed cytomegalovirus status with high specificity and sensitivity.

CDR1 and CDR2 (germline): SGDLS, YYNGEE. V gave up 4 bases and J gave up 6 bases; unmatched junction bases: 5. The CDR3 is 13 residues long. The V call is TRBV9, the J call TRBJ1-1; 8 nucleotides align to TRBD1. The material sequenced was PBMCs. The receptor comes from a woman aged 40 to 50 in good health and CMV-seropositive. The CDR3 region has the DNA TGTGCCAGCAGCCCCATGGACAGGGCTGAAGCTTTCTTT. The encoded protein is CASSPMDRAEAFF. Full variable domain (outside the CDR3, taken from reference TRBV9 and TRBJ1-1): DSGVTQTPKHLITATGQRVTLRCSPRSGDLSVYWYQQSLDQGLQFLIQYYNGEERAKGNILERFSAQQFPDLHSELNLSSLELGDSALYFCASSPMDRAEAFFGQGTRLTVV.